Listed below are T cell receptor beta chains from one sample, sequenced in a study of shared clonotypes between healthy human individuals. Profiled with immunoSEQ multiplex PCR; TCRdb holds only in-frame clones, not every one. The data contain roughly 720,000 clones, 90% of them singletons. Input material: memory CD8+ T cells from PBMCs. The source of these receptors is a man in his late teens or twenties in good health. Some clones in this sample may be carry-over from other donors' samples. Both conserved end residues are trimmed from each CDR3.

V	length	CDR3
TRBV5-1	14	ASSNFGQGSGNTIY
TRBV5-8	13	ASSWGVGITDTQY
TRBV4-1	15	ASSQITAGGPRDTQY
TRBV4-2	15	ASSQPWEAEGNYEQY
TRBV10-3	15	AISDKGLAQVTDTQY
TRBV7-9	12	ASSLDTVLYSYT
TRBV12-5	17	ASTSNLTSGRTRDGTQY
TRBV5-1	13	ASSSPGLADNEQF
TRBV15	14	ATSRDRLTSIYEQY
TRBV27	14	ASSVSTGTLNYGYT
TRBV4-1	14	ASSLSRQSLNQPQH
TRBV7-6	14	ASSLDGTLSSYEQY
TRBV7-8	14	ASSWEAGGPLGEQF
TRBV28	13	ASRKTGTLSNEQF
TRBV25-1	10	ASRGPVGGYT
TRBV7-2	13	ASSLVRGATDTQY
TRBV5-1	9	ASSLGGRDT
TRBV7-9	15	ASSLARSWDRDTEAF
TRBV27	12	ASSLYGRKNIQY
TRBV2	16	ASSDDHRTSGTHNEQF
TRBV7-8	13	ASSPRHFSNQPQH
TRBV27	11	ASSFDWWNEQF
TRBV27	13	ASSLLGAAYNEQF
TRBV18	14	ASSPSASKYQETQY
TRBV11-3	13	ASSPRAGKYEKLF
TRBV9	12	ASSARGIGEKLF
TRBV10-3	11	AISEGASYEQY
TRBV9	12	ASSTVSGGGTQY
TRBV28	15	ASSLDLADIFTDTQY
TRBV7-2	10	ASSSRLDGQF
TRBV5-6	13	ASSLAKGAAGLWY
TRBV29-1	9	SVSSGNTIY
TRBV6-5	12	ASSYHEGPNEQF
TRBV9	14	ASSRPARVPGNEQF
TRBV4-2	16	ASSQVWLLTSTNTEAF
TRBV18	12	ASSPEGTNTEAF
TRBV27	14	ASITKGGFDYNEQF
TRBV7-6	13	ASSFKREVFNEQF
TRBV6-4	14	ASTLDTSGSKNEQF
TRBV27	11	ASSLGLFSEQY
TRBV5-4	12	ASSFLAGEDTQY
TRBV28	14	ASSLDPGPNTYEQY
TRBV7-8	14	ASSLLIGTDSFEQY
TRBV9	13	ASSHGTAGSTEAF
TRBV15	14	ATSFTGVTNTGELF
TRBV7-3	13	ASSLEGRALHGYT
TRBV13	12	ASSLFRTGETQY